These 24 T cell receptor beta chains share one sample of origin, sequenced in a study of blood T cell repertoires in COVID-19. Sequencing used immunoSEQ multiplex PCR; TCRdb keeps in-frame clones, though not all of them. This table holds about 300,000 clones, 83% found once. The sample comprised peripheral blood. The receptors come from a woman in her fifties or sixties with acute or convalescent COVID-19.

The rearrangement joins TRBV18 to TRBJ2-1; 12 bases line up with TRBD2. V dropped 1 base and J dropped 6; count of bases not matched to a gene: 7. The CDR3 has 17 amino acids. The germline V gene encodes CDR1 KGHSH and CDR2 LQKENI. The CDR3 sequence is CASSPLLGTSGPNEQFF. The CDR3, as DNA: TGTGCCAGCTCACCACTTCTGGGGACTAGCGGGCCCAATGAGCAGTTCTTC.

The chain carries TRBV29-1 and TRBJ2-4, with a possible D match to TRBD1 (5 bases). CDR3 length: 11 residues. Germline V gene sequence: CDR1 SQVTM, CDR2 ANQGSEA. V was shortened by 7 bases and J by 8 bases, with 12 bases between the two germline ends. This CDR3 reads CSGTQGHIQYF. CDR3 DNA: TGCAGCGGGACGCAGGGCCACATTCAGTACTTC.

This clone was detected only once. V gene TRBV2 combines with J gene TRBJ2-2, with D possibly being TRBD2 (6 bases). CDR1 is SNHLY, CDR2 FYNNEI, per germline. V shed 11 bases and J shed 2 bases, with 12 bases lying between them. The CDR3 extends over 13 amino acids. The chain's CDR3 is CAVLGGNTGELFF. The CDR3 DNA reads TGTGCCGTTCTGGGGGGAAACACCGGGGAGCTGTTTTTT.

A single count supports this clone. The chain recombines TRBV2 with TRBJ2-3, with TRBD1 identical over 7 bases. From germline, CDR1 is SNHLY and CDR2 FYNNEI. V lost 8 bases, J lost 2 bases, and 10 bases stayed unmatched. This CDR3 comprises 15 residues. The CDR3: CASGKTGLPTDTQYF. CDR3 sequence (DNA): TGTGCCAGCGGCAAGACAGGGTTGCCCACAGATACGCAGTATTTT.

This clone appeared a single time. The rearrangement uses TRBV5-1 and TRBJ1-1, with 8 bases fitting TRBD1. The V gene's germline CDR1 is SGHRS and CDR2 YFSETQ. The CDR3 length is 15 residues. The V and J ends lost 6 bases and 4 bases, in that order; junction bases with no gene match: 11. The CDR3 DNA reads TGCGCCAGCAATCCGACAGGGGCGAGTGTCACTGAAGCTTTCTTT. Protein sequence: CASNPTGASVTEAFF. The variable domain in full, with the rest retrieved from reference TRBV5-1 and TRBJ1-1, is KAGVTQTPRYLIKTRGQQVTLSCSPISGHRSVSWYQQTPGQGLQFLFEYFSETQRNKGNFPGRFSGRQFSNSRSEMNVSTLELGDSALYLCASNPTGASVTEAFFGQGTRLTVV.

The chain carries TRBV7-3 and TRBJ1-1, with D possibly TRBD1 on 5 matching bases. Germline V gene sequence: CDR1 SGHTA, CDR2 FQGTGA. CDR3 size: 13 residues. Deletions cut 4 bases from V and 7 bases from J, with 13 bases between. This CDR3 is CASSSVLDSEAFF. Here the CDR3 DNA reads TGTGCCAGCAGCTCCGTATTAGACAGTGAAGCTTTCTTT.

The rearrangement links TRBV7-9 to TRBJ1-4, with a weak D call TRBD1 (6 bases). The V gene lost 5 bases and the J gene lost 0 bases, with 13 bases spanning the gap. This CDR3 is built from 16 residues. The germline V gene encodes CDR1 SEHNR and CDR2 FQNEAQ (reference sequence). The CDR3 loop is CASSLRTAATNEKLFF. Written as DNA, the CDR3 is TGTGCCAGCAGCCTAAGGACAGCCGCAACTAATGAAAAACTGTTTTTT. The entire variable domain, with the rest obtained from reference TRBV7-9 and TRBJ1-4, is as follows: DTGVSQNPRHKITKRGQNVTFRCDPISEHNRLYWYRQTLGQGPEFLTYFQNEAQLEKSRLLSDRFSAERPKGSFSTLEIQRTEQGDSAMYLCASSLRTAATNEKLFFGSGTQLSVL.

The rearrangement links TRBV19 to TRBJ1-6; 9 nucleotides align to TRBD1. V gave up 3 bases and J gave up 3 bases; unmatched junction bases: 9. CDR1 is LNHDA and CDR2 is SQIVND in the germline V gene (reference sequence). This CDR3 is built from 18 residues. This CDR3 reads CASSIGQGPANYNSPLHF. The CDR3 DNA reads TGTGCCAGTAGTATCGGACAGGGGCCCGCAAACTATAATTCACCCCTCCACTTT.

This clone was counted a single time. The V and J genes are TRBV18 and TRBJ2-2, with D possibly matching TRBD1 (5 bases). CDR1 and CDR2 (germline): KGHSH, LQKENI. The CDR3 totals 18 residues. Trimming pared 0 bases from V and 5 bases from J, leaving 19 bases between. CDR3 in DNA: TGTGCCAGCTCACCACCTAAACTCGACATCAGGGAAACCGGGGAGCTGTTTTTT. Translating gives CASSPPKLDIRETGELFF.

This clone was detected only once. J is TRBJ1-2 and V is TRBV6-6; 9 nucleotides line up with TRBD1. The CDR3 length is 13 residues. V shed 7 bases and J 4 bases; nucleotides not matched to a gene: 4. Germline CDR1 and CDR2: MNHNY and SVGAGI (reference sequence). The CDR3 protein is CASTLTGGYGYTF. As DNA, the CDR3 is TGTGCCAGCACTTTGACAGGGGGCTATGGCTACACCTTC.

The V gene is TRBV3-1 (or the pseudogene TRBV3-2), the J gene TRBJ2-3; 8 nucleotides match TRBD2. CDR3 length: 18 residues. The trim removed 0 bases at V and 0 bases at J, leaving 8 bases unmatched. CDR1 is LGHDT and CDR2 is YNNKEL in the germline V gene (reference sequence). The DNA for the CDR3 is TGTGCCAGCAGCCAAGAAGATACTAGCGGCCCTAGCACAGATACGCAGTATTTT. Encoded protein: CASSQEDTSGPSTDTQYF.

This rearrangement joins TRBV19 to TRBJ2-1; TRBD2 matches at 15 bases. Germline CDR1 reads LNHDA; CDR2 reads SQIVND (reference sequence). CDR3 length: 20 residues. J gave up 0 bases and V 6 bases, and 12 bases lay outside the gene matches. CDR3 region: CASRTPPGLAGGRSYNEQFF. The CDR3 DNA follows: TGTGCCAGTAGAACACCCCCGGGACTAGCGGGAGGCCGCTCCTACAATGAGCAGTTCTTC.

V is TRBV3-1 (or the pseudogene TRBV3-2) and J is TRBJ2-7, with 8 bases fitting TRBD1. Germline CDR1 LGHDT, CDR2 YNNKEL (reference sequence). This CDR3 has 14 amino acids. With V trimmed by 3 bases and J by 9 bases, 10 bases remained unmatched. As DNA, the CDR3 is TGTGCCAGCAGCCACGGGCGGACAGGGATGAGGCAGTACGTC. Its translation: CASSHGRTGMRQYV.

With respect to this clone: The junction does not match germline at one end; this may be a read error. This sequence joins TRBV28 and TRBJ1-2, with D hard to call. The CDR3 has 16 residues. Germline V CDR1 and CDR2: MDHEN, SYDVKM. The CDR3 nucleotides are TGTGCCAGCAGTTTATTAGGAGGAGAAGTTGCCAAGGCCGAGAGCTTC. Translation gives CASSLLGGEVAKAESF.

This clone has more than one count but fewer than ten. The J gene is TRBJ2-1, the V gene TRBV2, with 9 bases that match TRBD2. The length of the CDR3 is 19 residues. The V gene's germline CDR1 is SNHLY and CDR2 FYNNEI. The junction had 12 bases not matched to a gene; V was cut back by 2 bases and J by 1 base. CDR3 protein: CASSEIPGLARGSYNEQFF. The CDR3, as DNA: TGTGCCAGCAGTGAAATCCCCGGACTAGCGAGGGGGTCCTACAATGAGCAGTTCTTC.

The chain recombines TRBV5-6 with TRBJ1-1, with D possibly TRBD1 on 6 matching bases. With 2 bases removed from V and 3 bases from J, the gap between germline ends came to 17 bases. Germline V CDR1 and CDR2: SGHDT, YYEEEE. This CDR3 contains 16 residues. Here the CDR3 DNA reads TGTGCCAGCAGCTTCAGGGGTCTCAGGTTGGACACTGAAGCTTTCTTT. This gives the protein CASSFRGLRLDTEAFF.

CDR3 region: CASSPSDFYNEQFF. CDR3 sequence (DNA): TGTGCCAGCAGCCCCTCGGACTTCTACAATGAGCAGTTCTTC. V usage is TRBV7-3 and J usage is TRBJ2-1, with a tentative D call TRBD2 (5 bases). Trimming cost V 5 bases and J 3 bases, with 11 bases left between them. The CDR3 consists of 14 residues. Germline V gene sequence: CDR1 SGHTA, CDR2 FQGTGA.

This chain uses TRBV7-2 with TRBJ2-1; 11 bases match TRBD2. The V and J ends lost 7 bases and 5 bases, in that order; junction bases with no gene match: 4. Per germline, CDR1 SGHTA and CDR2 FQGNSA. This CDR3 is built from 14 residues. The CDR3 reads CASTLLAGDNEQFF. CDR3 in DNA: TGTGCCAGCACCCTACTAGCGGGGGACAATGAGCAGTTCTTC.

The V and J genes are TRBV9 and TRBJ2-2; maybe TRBD1 (5 bases). Germline lookup yields CDR1 SGDLS and CDR2 YYNGEE. The CDR3 totals 16 residues. V lost 0 bases and J 0 bases, leaving 9 bases between the germline ends. CDR3 sequence (DNA): TGTGCCAGCAGCGTAGGAACAGGTTCGAACACCGGGGAGCTGTTTTTT. This translates into CASSVGTGSNTGELFF. Filled out from reference TRBV9 and TRBJ2-2, the complete variable domain reads DSGVTQTPKHLITATGQRVTLRCSPRSGDLSVYWYQQSLDQGLQFLIQYYNGEERAKGNILERFSAQQFPDLHSELNLSSLELGDSALYFCASSVGTGSNTGELFFGEGSRLTVL.

This clone has more than one count but fewer than ten. The chain carries TRBV11-2 and TRBJ1-3; TRBD1 matches 7 bases. This CDR3 has 14 residues. Germline V gene data show CDR1 as SGHAT and CDR2 as FQNNGV. V gave up 3 bases and J gave up 4 bases; unmatched junction bases: 3. The CDR3 DNA reads as TGTGCCAGCAGCTTTTCGACAGGGGGAAACACCATATATTTT. It translates to CASSFSTGGNTIYF.

Here the CDR3 reads CASGTSGSETQYF. CDR3 nucleotides: TGTGCCAGCGGGACTAGCGGGAGTGAGACCCAGTACTTC. V usage is TRBV25-1 and J usage is TRBJ2-5, with 14 bases aligning to TRBD2. Looked up from germline, CDR1 is MGHDK and CDR2 is SYGVNS. The CDR3 is 13 residues long. The trim removed 8 bases at V and 5 bases at J, leaving 1 base unmatched.

The V and J genes are TRBV7-3 and TRBJ2-2; 11 nucleotides agree with TRBD2. Looked up from germline, CDR1 is SGHTA and CDR2 is FQGTGA. Trimming removed 5 bases from V and 4 bases from J; junction bases left unmatched: 15. This CDR3 is built from 19 residues. The CDR3 loop reads CASSKDRGSGRAGTGELFF. Here the CDR3 DNA reads TGTGCCAGCAGCAAGGATAGGGGTAGCGGGAGGGCCGGCACCGGGGAGCTGTTTTTT.

The chain has TRBV19 and TRBJ2-2; D is possibly TRBD1 (6 bases). Germline assignment: CDR1 LNHDA and CDR2 SQIVND (reference sequence). V lost 4 bases, J lost 7 bases, and 13 bases lay in between. This CDR3 spans 14 amino acids. In DNA form, the CDR3 reads TGTGCCAGTAGTACTGCAGGGGAGAACGGGGAGCTGTTTTTT. Residues: CASSTAGENGELFF.

The chain employs TRBV11-2 and TRBJ2-7; D unresolved. The V gene's germline CDR1 is SGHAT and CDR2 FQNNGV. Deletions cut 6 bases from V and 7 bases from J, with 16 bases between. The CDR3 covers 13 residues. The CDR3 is CASRPTFTGEQYF. The DNA for the CDR3 is TGTGCCAGCAGGCCGACTTTCACTGGGGAGCAGTACTTC.